One and the same sample provided the 20 T cell receptor beta chains below, sequenced in a study of T cells after yellow fever vaccination. TCRdb fed the 5' RACE reads into MiXCR, producing one record per CDR3 protein. The sample gives about 320,000 distinct CDR3 sequences, roughly 10% of which show up once; under 4% is in the top ten. Here the sequenced sample was CD4+ T cells sorted from PBMCs, taken 45 days after the yellow fever booster vaccination. The receptors stem from a man aged 18 to 35 who received the YFV17D yellow fever vaccine.

The chain has TRBV29-1 and TRBJ1-1; D not certain. Germline loops: CDR1 SQVTM, CDR2 ANQGSEA. The V gene lost 5 bases and the J gene lost 5 bases, with 9 bases spanning the gap. This CDR3 has 11 residues. The CDR3 spells CSVYGVTEAFF. Written as DNA, the CDR3 is TGCAGCGTTTATGGGGTGACTGAAGCTTTCTTT.

At least ten counts were recorded for this clonotype. This sequence joins TRBV12-3 or TRBV12-4 and TRBJ2-5; no clear D. V lost 5 bases and J lost 4, with 5 bases in between. This CDR3 spans 11 amino acids. CDR3 sequence: CASSTLETQYF. The CDR3 nucleotides are TGTGCCAGCAGTACCTTAGAGACCCAGTACTTC.

This clonotype was counted only a few times. This sequence joins TRBV4-1 and TRBJ1-5, with a possible D match to TRBD1 (5 bases). The CDR3 extends over 17 amino acids. V was clipped by 4 bases and J by 1 base, with 17 bases between them. CDR1 is MGHRA and CDR2 is YSYEKL in the germline V gene. The CDR3 sequence: CASSPLPGPGSNQPQHF. Written as DNA, the CDR3 is TGCGCCAGCAGCCCACTACCCGGACCAGGGAGCAATCAGCCCCAGCATTTT.

V is TRBV24-1 and J is TRBJ2-2; TRBD1 aligns across 7 bases. V lost 9 bases and J lost 1; bases outside the gene matches: 1. CDR1 KGHDR and CDR2 SFDVKD come from the germline V gene. The CDR3 length is 13 residues. CDR3 nucleotide sequence: TGTGCCACCGGGGACAGGAACACCGGGGAGCTGTTTTTT. It yields the protein CATGDRNTGELFF.

This clonotype was recorded a few times. The genes are TRBV7-9 and TRBJ1-4; weak D call: TRBD1 (6 bases). This CDR3 has 15 residues. Germline V lookup: CDR1 SEHNR, CDR2 FQNEAQ (reference sequence). V shed 5 bases and J shed 7 bases, with 17 bases lying between them. CDR3 in DNA: TGTGCCAGCAGCGCTGGGGACACCCGGCGTGAAAAACTGTTTTTT. Translation gives CASSAGDTRREKLFF. The full variable domain, its missing parts supplied by reference TRBV7-9 and TRBJ1-4, is DTGVSQNPRHKITKRGQNVTFRCDPISEHNRLYWYRQTLGQGPEFLTYFQNEAQLEKSRLLSDRFSAERPKGSFSTLEIQRTEQGDSAMYLCASSAGDTRREKLFFGSGTQLSVL.

The chain links TRBV20-1 to TRBJ1-1; TRBD1 is a possible D gene (5 bases). V lost 3 bases to trimming and J lost 7 bases, with 18 bases between them. The CDR3 length is 14 residues. From germline, CDR1 is DFQATT and CDR2 SNEGSKA (reference sequence). Written as DNA, the CDR3 is TGCAGTGCTAGGTGGGGGGGAATGAAAGGTGAAGCTTTCTTT. Residues: CSARWGGMKGEAFF.

This clonotype has just a few counts. The V call is TRBV11-2, the J call TRBJ1-1; D is ambiguous. Trimming took off 6 bases at V and 4 bases at J, with 12 bases between the two ends. The CDR3 sequence is 13 residues long. Germline assignment: CDR1 SGHAT and CDR2 FQNNGV. CDR3 in amino acids: CASSTNYGTEAFF. In DNA form, the CDR3 reads TGTGCCAGCAGTACTAACTACGGCACTGAAGCTTTCTTT.

This chain's CDR3 is CASSSRLGTEAFF. CDR3 nucleotide sequence: TGTGCCAGCAGCTCCCGACTTGGCACTGAAGCTTTCTTT. The chain employs TRBV7-7 and TRBJ1-1; D unclear. V shed 4 bases and J shed 4 bases, with 10 bases lying between them. The CDR3 totals 13 residues. Germline CDR1 SSHAT, CDR2 FNYEAQ (reference sequence). Drawing the rest from reference TRBV7-7 and TRBJ1-1, the complete variable domain is GAGVSQSPRYKVTKRGQDVTLRCDPISSHATLYWYQQALGQGPEFLTYFNYEAQPDKSGLPSDRFSAERPEGSISTLTIQRTEQRDSAMYRCASSSRLGTEAFFGQGTRLTVV.

The genes are TRBV5-1 and TRBJ2-7; the match to TRBD1 covers 7 bases. The CDR3 contains 14 residues. The V gene's germline CDR1 is SGHRS and CDR2 YFSETQ. J was trimmed by 3 bases and V by 0 bases; bases with no gene match: 3. CDR3 region: CASSLDDRVYEQYF. CDR3 DNA sequence: TGCGCCAGCAGCTTGGACGACAGGGTCTACGAGCAGTACTTC.

This clonotype was observed many times. The rearrangement joins TRBV5-1 to TRBJ2-7; D is undetermined. Germline assignment: CDR1 SGHRS and CDR2 YFSETQ. The ends were cut back, 5 bases at V and 0 bases at J, with 9 bases in the middle. The CDR3 sequence is 13 residues long. CDR3 coding DNA: TGCGCCAGCAGTCGACTGAGCTCCTACGAGCAGTACTTC. Residues: CASSRLSSYEQYF.

This clonotype came up a few times. The chain joins TRBV12-3 or TRBV12-4 to TRBJ1-2; maybe TRBD1 (5 bases). Trimming removed 3 bases from V and 7 bases from J, with 12 bases in between. CDR3 length equals 13 residues. The CDR3: CASSLKTDGGYTF. The DNA for the CDR3 is TGTGCCAGCAGTTTGAAGACAGATGGTGGCTACACCTTC.

This chain joins TRBV29-1 and TRBJ1-2; TRBD1 aligns across 9 bases. With V trimmed by 7 bases and J by 0 bases, 3 bases remained unmatched. In germline, CDR1 is SQVTM, CDR2 ANQGSEA. This CDR3 is built from 13 residues. CDR3 in amino acids: CSGRDRANYGYTF. CDR3 nucleotide sequence: TGCAGCGGCCGGGACAGGGCTAACTATGGCTACACCTTC. The full variable domain, with the rest looked up from reference TRBV29-1 and TRBJ1-2, is SAVISQKPSRDICQRGTSLTIQCQVDSQVTMMFWYRQQPGQSLTLIATANQGSEATYESGFVIDKFPISRPNLTFSTLTVSNMSPEDSSIYLCSGRDRANYGYTFGSGTRLTVV.

This clonotype was detected a few times. At one end the junction does not follow the germline gene, possibly because of a read error. This chain uses TRBV6-1 with TRBJ1-2; 9 nucleotides agree with TRBD1. The CDR3 is made up of 14 amino acids. The germline V gene has CDR1 MNHNS and CDR2 SASEGT. CDR3: CASTEGQGNYGYTF. DNA of the CDR3: TGTGCCAGCACTGAAGGACAGGGGAACTATGGCTACACCTTC.

CDR3 residues: CSASDLGRNIQYF. The CDR3 DNA reads as TGCAGTGCTAGTGACCTCGGAAGGAACATTCAGTACTTC. This chain uses TRBV20-1 with TRBJ2-4; D not resolved. Trimming removed 3 bases at V and 7 bases at J, with 13 bases between. CDR3 length: 13 amino acids. Germline V gives CDR1 DFQATT, CDR2 SNEGSKA (reference sequence).

The V call is TRBV3-1, the J call TRBJ1-1; D ambiguous. The CDR3 contains 13 residues. Trimming removed 7 bases at V and 6 bases at J, with 15 bases between. Germline V CDR1 and CDR2: LGHDT, YNNKEL (reference sequence). For the CDR3, the DNA is TGTGCCAGCACCCCGGGAGGCACTCCTGAAGCTTTCTTT. It specifies CASTPGGTPEAFF.

This chain joins TRBV25-1 and TRBJ2-7; D is unclear. V gave up 1 base and J gave up 4 bases, with 2 bases separating them. The CDR3 spans 11 residues. The V gene's germline CDR1 is MGHDK and CDR2 SYGVNS. The CDR3 nucleotides read TGTGCCAGCAGTGAATGGTACGAGCAGTACTTC. Translated: CASSEWYEQYF.

This chain uses TRBV6-1 with TRBJ2-1; D is tentatively TRBD1 or TRBD2 (5 bases each). CDR3 length: 16 residues. The V gene's germline CDR1 is MNHNS and CDR2 SASEGT. Between the trimmed V and J ends, which lost 0 bases and 2 bases, there was a span of 11 bases. CDR3 sequence: CASSEAGTVAYNEQFF. The CDR3 nucleotides are TGTGCCAGCAGTGAAGCCGGGACCGTCGCCTACAATGAGCAGTTCTTC.

V gene TRBV10-3 combines with J gene TRBJ1-4, with 9 nucleotides matching TRBD1. With V trimmed by 0 bases and J by 0 bases, 2 bases remained unmatched. The CDR3 is 17 residues long. Germline CDR1 is ENHRY and CDR2 is SYGVKD. The CDR3 nucleotides are TGTGCCATCAGTGAGTCGAGACAGGGGGCAACTAATGAAAAACTGTTTTTT. It codes for CAISESRQGATNEKLFF.

This clonotype was counted only a few times. This chain uses TRBV10-3 with TRBJ2-2; 10 positions agree with TRBD1. The V gene end was trimmed by 10 bases and the J gene end by 2 bases; junction bases not matched to a gene: 7. The germline V gene encodes CDR1 ENHRY and CDR2 SYGVKD. CDR3 size: 15 residues. The CDR3 spells CATKGTGENTGELFF. CDR3 in DNA: TGTGCCACCAAGGGGACAGGGGAAAACACCGGGGAGCTGTTTTTT.

Many counts were recorded for this clonotype. V and J are TRBV7-2 and TRBJ1-3, with a tentative D call TRBD1 (5 bases). The germline gives CDR1 SGHTA, CDR2 FQGNSA. V was shortened by 1 base and J by 4 bases, with 14 bases between the two germline ends. The CDR3 covers 16 residues. CDR3 DNA sequence: TGTGCCAGCAGCTTAGGCTTAGGGGCTGGCGGAAACACCATATATTTT. Translated, it gives CASSLGLGAGGNTIYF.